This TCR beta chain was identified in a study of blood T cell repertoires in COVID-19. Study-wide context: The origin of the acute and convalescent COVID-19 samples was the United States, Italy and Spain. T cells, B-cell-depleted T cells, or PBMCs supplied cDNA or gDNA.

Original data processing: Reference gene primer amplification gave estimated nucleated cell counts. The protocol was immunoSEQ multiplex PCR, while the TCRdb copy is restricted to in-frame clones and leaves out a portion. The V and J calls and clone size are taken from that table; D and trimming were inferred from the DNA. This sample has tens of thousands of clones; 80% occur once, and the top ten carry about 20%. Sequencing was carried out using peripheral blood. This TCR came from a human donor in a cohort sampled during active COVID-19.

Here the CDR3 reads CASSYDPTTLYEQYF. CDR3 sequence (DNA): TGTGCCAGCAGTTACGATCCCACGACTCTCTACGAGCAGTACTTC. The chain uses TRBV6-5 and TRBJ2-7; D remains ambiguous. CDR3 length: 15 amino acids. V was cut by 2 bases and J by 3 bases, with 14 bases left in between. Germline assignment: CDR1 MNHEY and CDR2 SVGAGI.